This T cell receptor (beta chain) was recorded in a study of vaccination and CD4 T cells after COVID-19. Described treatment: roughly ten-day PBMC culture with coronavirus spike peptide pools or control peptides (ViraFEST assay). CD4+ T cells were isolated by negative selection after around 11 days of culture. Sequenced with the Oncomine TCR Beta short-read assay was DNA taken from cultured CD4+ T cells. Genomic DNA was drawn out of CD4+ T cells grown in culture. A single record per CDR3 protein comes from TCRdb applying MiXCR to the PCR reads. The sample shows about 17,000 distinct CDR3 sequences, 55% to 60% of them seen only once. CDR3 size: 15 residues. Germline V gene data show CDR1 as KGHDR and CDR2 as SFDVKD. V shed 4 bases, J shed 4 bases, and the junction held 6 bases outside the gene matches. For this clonotype: Its target is not known.

Findings and limits, study-wide: Apart from involving relatively few convalescent patients, the work omitted early post-infection timepoints. Among reactive clones from convalescent patients, a median approximately 86% appeared only post-vaccination.

Sequenced material: CD4+ T cells from blood, cultured in vitro. This receptor was obtained from a human donor who had recovered from COVID-19. The chain couples TRBV24-1 to TRBJ2-1, with 7 bases fitting TRBD2. CDR3 in amino acids: CATSEEGGPYNEQFF. DNA for the CDR3: TGTGCCACCAGTGAAGAGGGAGGGCCGTACAATGAGCAGTTCTTC.